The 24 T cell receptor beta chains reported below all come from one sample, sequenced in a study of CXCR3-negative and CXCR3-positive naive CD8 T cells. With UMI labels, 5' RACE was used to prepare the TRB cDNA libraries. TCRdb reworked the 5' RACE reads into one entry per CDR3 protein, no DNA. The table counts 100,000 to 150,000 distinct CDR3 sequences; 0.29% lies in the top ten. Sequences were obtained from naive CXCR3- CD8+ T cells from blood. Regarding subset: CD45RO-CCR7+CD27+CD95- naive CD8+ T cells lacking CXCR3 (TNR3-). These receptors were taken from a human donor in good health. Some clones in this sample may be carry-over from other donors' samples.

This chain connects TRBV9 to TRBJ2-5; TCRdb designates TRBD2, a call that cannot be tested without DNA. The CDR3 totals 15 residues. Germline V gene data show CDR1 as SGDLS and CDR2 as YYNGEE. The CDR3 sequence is CASSLDSDTAWTQYF.

CDR3: CSAGLAGRTDTQYF. The chain joins TRBV20-1 to TRBJ2-3; the D call from TCRdb, TRBD2, cannot be confirmed without DNA. The CDR3 sequence is 14 residues long. CDR1 is DFQATT, CDR2 SNEGSKA, per germline (reference sequence).

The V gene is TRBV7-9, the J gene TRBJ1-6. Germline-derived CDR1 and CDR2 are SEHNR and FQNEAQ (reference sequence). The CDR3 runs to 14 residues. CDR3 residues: CASIPEGANSPLHF.

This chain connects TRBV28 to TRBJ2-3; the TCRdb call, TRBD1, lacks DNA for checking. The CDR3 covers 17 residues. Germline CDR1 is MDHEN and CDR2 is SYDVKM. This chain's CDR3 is CASSSSRADRGEDTQYF.

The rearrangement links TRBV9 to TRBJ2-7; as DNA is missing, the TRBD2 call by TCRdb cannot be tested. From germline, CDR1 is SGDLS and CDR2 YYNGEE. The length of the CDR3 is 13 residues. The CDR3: CASSVGGGLEQYF.

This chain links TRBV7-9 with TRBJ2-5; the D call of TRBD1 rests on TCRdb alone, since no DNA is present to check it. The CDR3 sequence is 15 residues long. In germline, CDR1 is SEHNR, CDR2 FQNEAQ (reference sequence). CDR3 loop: CASYDPGTGRETQYF.

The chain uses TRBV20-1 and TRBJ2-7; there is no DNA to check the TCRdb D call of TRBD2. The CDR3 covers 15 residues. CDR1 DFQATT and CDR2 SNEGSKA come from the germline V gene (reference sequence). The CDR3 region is CSAKGTSGPPYEQYF.

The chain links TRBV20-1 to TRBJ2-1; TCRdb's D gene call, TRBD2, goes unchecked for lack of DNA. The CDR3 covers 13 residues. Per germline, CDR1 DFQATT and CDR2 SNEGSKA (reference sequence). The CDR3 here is CSARGLAGGEQFF.

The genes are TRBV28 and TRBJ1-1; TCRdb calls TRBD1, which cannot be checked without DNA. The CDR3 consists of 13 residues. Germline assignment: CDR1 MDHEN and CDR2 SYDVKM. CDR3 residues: CASSLSQGTEAFF. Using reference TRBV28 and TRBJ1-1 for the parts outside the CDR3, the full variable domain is DVKVTQSSRYLVKRTGEKVFLECVQDMDHENMFWYRQDPGLGLRLIYFSYDVKMKEKGDIPEGYSVSREKKERFSLILESASTNQTSMYLCASSLSQGTEAFFGQGTRLTVV.

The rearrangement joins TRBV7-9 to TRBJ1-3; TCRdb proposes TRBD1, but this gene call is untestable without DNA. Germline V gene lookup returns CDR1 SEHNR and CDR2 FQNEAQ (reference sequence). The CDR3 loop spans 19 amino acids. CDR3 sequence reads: CASNYDPNGQADSGNTIYF.

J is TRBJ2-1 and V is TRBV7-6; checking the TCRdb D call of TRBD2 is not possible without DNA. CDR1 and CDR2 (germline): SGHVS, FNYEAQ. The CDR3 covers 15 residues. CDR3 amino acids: CASSPHSGGYNEQFF.

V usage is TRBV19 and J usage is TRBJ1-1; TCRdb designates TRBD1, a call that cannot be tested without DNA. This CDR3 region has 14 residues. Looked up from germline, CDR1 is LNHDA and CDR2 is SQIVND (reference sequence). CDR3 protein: CASSFPQGSTEAFF.

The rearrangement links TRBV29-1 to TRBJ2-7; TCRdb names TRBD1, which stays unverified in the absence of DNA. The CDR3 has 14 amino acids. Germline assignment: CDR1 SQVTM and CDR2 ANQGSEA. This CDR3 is CSVEDRDNSYEQYF.

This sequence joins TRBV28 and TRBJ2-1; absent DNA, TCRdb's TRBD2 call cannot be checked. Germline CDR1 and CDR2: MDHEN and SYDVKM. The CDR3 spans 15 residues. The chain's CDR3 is CASSSLAGDYNEQFF.

This CDR3 reads CASSLGAWGSYNEQFF. The rearrangement joins TRBV16 to TRBJ2-1; the D call from TCRdb, TRBD1, cannot be confirmed without DNA. The CDR3 loop spans 16 amino acids. The germline CDR1 and CDR2 sequences are KGHSY and FQNENV.

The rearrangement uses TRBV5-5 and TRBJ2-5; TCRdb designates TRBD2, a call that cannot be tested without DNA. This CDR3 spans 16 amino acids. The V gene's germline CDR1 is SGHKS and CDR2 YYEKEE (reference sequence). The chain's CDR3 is CASSLRFASSQETQYF.

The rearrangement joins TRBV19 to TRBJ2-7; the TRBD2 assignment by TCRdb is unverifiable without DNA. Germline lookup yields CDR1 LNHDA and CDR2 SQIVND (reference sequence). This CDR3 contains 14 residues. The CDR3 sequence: CASSILAGVNEQYF.

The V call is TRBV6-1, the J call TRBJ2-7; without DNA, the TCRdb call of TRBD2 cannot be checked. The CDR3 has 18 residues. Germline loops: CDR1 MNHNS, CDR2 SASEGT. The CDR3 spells CASSVTSYQRGEWYEQYF.

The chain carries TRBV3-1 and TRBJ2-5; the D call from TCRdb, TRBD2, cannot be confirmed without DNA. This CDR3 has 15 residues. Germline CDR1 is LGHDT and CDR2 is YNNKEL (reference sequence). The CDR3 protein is CASSQEVADQETQYF.

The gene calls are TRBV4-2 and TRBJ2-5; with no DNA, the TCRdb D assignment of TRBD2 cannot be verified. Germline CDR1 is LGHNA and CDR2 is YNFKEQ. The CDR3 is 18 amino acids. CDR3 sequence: CASSQATSGGAIGETQYF.

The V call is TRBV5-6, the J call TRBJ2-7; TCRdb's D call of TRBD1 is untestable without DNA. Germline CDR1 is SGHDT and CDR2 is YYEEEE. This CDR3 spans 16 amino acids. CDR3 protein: CASSLGGAEYVHEQYF.

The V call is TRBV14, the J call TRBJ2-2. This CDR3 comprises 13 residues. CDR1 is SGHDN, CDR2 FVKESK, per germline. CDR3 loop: CASRGRGTGELFF. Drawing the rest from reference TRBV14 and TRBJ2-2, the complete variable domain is EAGVTQFPSHSVIEKGQTVTLRCDPISGHDNLYWYRRVMGKEIKFLLHFVKESKQDESGMPNNRFLAERTGGTYSTLKVQPAELEDSGVYFCASRGRGTGELFFGEGSRLTVL.

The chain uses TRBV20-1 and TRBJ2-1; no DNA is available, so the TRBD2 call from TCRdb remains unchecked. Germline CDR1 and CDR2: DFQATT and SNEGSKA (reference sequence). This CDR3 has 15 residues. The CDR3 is CSAQRSGRAVDEQFF.

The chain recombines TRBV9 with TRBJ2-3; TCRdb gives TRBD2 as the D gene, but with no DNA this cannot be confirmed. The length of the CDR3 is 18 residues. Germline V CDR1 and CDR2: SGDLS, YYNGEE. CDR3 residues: CASSVAPPRDGITDTQYF.